The 16 T cell receptor beta chains in this list originate from one sample, sequenced in a study of T cell changes during pregnancy in multiple sclerosis. TCRdb's table, derived via immunoSEQ multiplex PCR, lists solely in-frame clones and lacks some. The data show about 50,000 clones, roughly nine tenths seen once. The sequences come from CD8+ T cells from peripheral blood mononuclear cells, collected after pregnancy. These receptors originate from a female donor with multiple sclerosis, enrolled in a pregnancy study.

The chain recombines TRBV2 with TRBJ2-1, with a tentative D call TRBD1 (8 bases). The CDR3 covers 16 residues. CDR1 and CDR2 (germline): SNHLY, FYNNEI. Deletions cut 0 bases from V and 4 bases from J, with 13 bases between. The CDR3 spells CASSEAGRTGYNEQFF. For the CDR3, the DNA is TGTGCCAGCAGTGAAGCCGGGAGGACAGGGTACAATGAGCAGTTCTTC.

The chain employs TRBV7-6 and TRBJ2-1; TRBD2 agrees at 12 bases. Trimming removed 5 bases from V and 3 bases from J; junction bases left unmatched: 5. The CDR3 has 16 amino acids. Germline lookup yields CDR1 SGHVS and CDR2 FNYEAQ. Here the CDR3 DNA reads TGTGCCAGCAGCCTCCGGACTAGCGGGGACTACAATGAGCAGTTCTTC. Protein sequence: CASSLRTSGDYNEQFF.

This chain links TRBV4-1 with TRBJ1-1; D is uncertain. The CDR3 runs to 12 residues. Germline assignment: CDR1 MGHRA and CDR2 YSYEKL. Between the trimmed V and J ends, which lost 1 base and 9 bases, there was a span of 9 bases. CDR3 bases: TGCGCCAGCAGCCAAGTTGCGGGAAAAGCTTTCTTT. This translates into CASSQVAGKAFF.

V and J are TRBV9 and TRBJ2-3, with 11 bases fitting TRBD2. Germline values: CDR1 SGDLS, CDR2 YYNGEE. CDR3 size: 18 residues. Trimming removed 3 bases from V and 4 bases from J; junction bases left unmatched: 13. The DNA of the CDR3 is TGTGCCAGCAGCGCCTACACCGTAGCGGGGGGGCTAGCAGATACGCAGTATTTT. It codes for CASSAYTVAGGLADTQYF.

J is TRBJ1-4 and V is TRBV20-1; D not resolved. Germline CDR1 and CDR2: DFQATT and SNEGSKA (reference sequence). The CDR3 has 11 residues. The germline V and J ends were trimmed by 3 bases and 6 bases, with 5 bases remaining between them. The CDR3 protein is CSASLDEKLFF. The CDR3 nucleotides read TGCAGTGCTAGCCTAGATGAAAAACTGTTTTTT.

The V call is TRBV7-8, the J call TRBJ2-7; D remains unclear. From germline, CDR1 is SGHVS and CDR2 FQNEAQ. The V end was cut by 5 bases, the J end by 1 base, with 12 bases between. There are 14 residues in the CDR3. The CDR3 sequence is CASSLSSTSYEQYF. CDR3 in DNA: TGTGCCAGCAGCCTATCGAGTACTTCCTACGAGCAGTACTTC.

This chain links TRBV4-2 with TRBJ2-1; 12 nucleotides align to TRBD2. Trimming cost V 0 bases and J 10 bases; bases outside gene matches: 7. Germline V lookup: CDR1 LGHNA, CDR2 YNFKEQ. The CDR3 runs to 16 residues. CDR3 nucleotide sequence: TGTGCCAGCAGCCAAGAGGCTAGCGGGGGGGCGGAAGAGCAGTTCTTC. Encoded protein: CASSQEASGGAEEQFF.

This chain uses TRBV10-3 with TRBJ2-7, with 7 nucleotides matching TRBD1. After removal of 11 bases from V and 0 bases from J, the junction contained 7 bases not matched to a gene. The germline V gene encodes CDR1 ENHRY and CDR2 SYGVKD. The CDR3 covers 13 residues. The CDR3 nucleotides read TGTGCCTCCGGACAGGACGGCTCCTACGAGCAGTACTTC. This translates into CASGQDGSYEQYF.

The rearrangement links TRBV6-4 to TRBJ2-2, with unresolved D. CDR1 and CDR2 (germline): MRHNA, SNTAGT. The V end was cut by 0 bases, the J end by 6 bases, with 8 bases between. The CDR3 is 14 amino acids. The CDR3 loop reads CASSDSISPGELFF. CDR3 DNA: TGTGCCAGCAGTGACTCGATTAGCCCCGGGGAGCTGTTTTTT.

Notes on this clone: This sample includes further DNA sequences coding for the same CDR3. The rearrangement links TRBV6-1 to TRBJ2-3; 11 nucleotides line up with TRBD2. The CDR3 covers 15 residues. Looked up from germline, CDR1 is MNHNS and CDR2 is SASEGT. J lost 4 bases, V lost 4 bases, and 4 bases had no gene match. The CDR3 nucleotides read TGTGCCAGCAGTGGTTTAGCGGGGGGGCCAGATACGCAGTATTTT. Protein: CASSGLAGGPDTQYF.

This chain uses TRBV19 with TRBJ2-7; D possibly corresponds to TRBD2 (6 bases). The CDR3 contains 14 residues. CDR1 is LNHDA and CDR2 is SQIVND in the germline V gene (reference sequence). With 0 bases removed from V and 5 bases from J, the gap between germline ends came to 11 bases. For the CDR3, the DNA is TGTGCCAGTAGTATAGATCCGGGCGGGGACGAGCAGTACTTC. It translates to CASSIDPGGDEQYF.

V usage is TRBV5-4 and J usage is TRBJ1-2; the D gene is possibly TRBD1 (6 bases). The CDR3 totals 14 residues. The V gene's germline CDR1 is SGHNT and CDR2 YYREEE (reference sequence). The V end lost 2 bases, the J end lost 3 bases, and 11 bases lay between the germline ends. The CDR3 region has the DNA TGTGCCAGCAGCTTACAGGGTTCCGACTATGGCTACACCTTC. Protein: CASSLQGSDYGYTF.

J is TRBJ2-7 and V is TRBV5-6; D not certain. The CDR3 sequence is 14 residues long. Per the germline V gene, CDR1 is SGHDT and CDR2 is YYEEEE. Deletions cut 2 bases from V and 2 bases from J, with 11 bases between. Written as DNA, the CDR3 is TGTGCCAGCAGCTTCTTTGAAGAGCCCTACGAGCAGTACTTC. The encoded protein is CASSFFEEPYEQYF.

The J gene is TRBJ2-5, the V gene TRBV10-3; 7 positions match TRBD2. CDR1 is ENHRY and CDR2 is SYGVKD in the germline V gene. The CDR3 has 14 residues. The V segment lost 2 bases and the J segment 3 bases; nucleotides outside the gene matches: 3. CDR3 sequence reads: CAISEGSGEETQYF. The CDR3 DNA follows: TGTGCCATCAGTGAGGGGAGCGGGGAAGAGACCCAGTACTTC.

In nucleotides, the CDR3 is TGTGCCAGCAGCGAAGCCGTGACAAATTTCCACGAGCAGTACTTC. Translating it yields CASSEAVTNFHEQYF. This chain uses TRBV7-6 with TRBJ2-7; D is ambiguous. Germline V gene data show CDR1 as SGHVS and CDR2 as FNYEAQ. Trimming left V 5 bases short and J 5 bases short, with 19 bases between. The CDR3 runs 15 residues.

The table lists this clone with a few counts. The V and J genes are TRBV6-5 and TRBJ1-2; 10 nucleotides match TRBD1. This CDR3 is built from 16 residues. Germline V gene lookup returns CDR1 MNHEY and CDR2 SVGAGI. J gave up 8 bases and V 0 bases, and 9 bases lay outside the gene matches. The CDR3 spells CASSYSSWTGGEGYTF. The DNA of the CDR3 is TGTGCCAGCAGTTACTCGAGCTGGACAGGGGGGGAAGGCTACACCTTC.